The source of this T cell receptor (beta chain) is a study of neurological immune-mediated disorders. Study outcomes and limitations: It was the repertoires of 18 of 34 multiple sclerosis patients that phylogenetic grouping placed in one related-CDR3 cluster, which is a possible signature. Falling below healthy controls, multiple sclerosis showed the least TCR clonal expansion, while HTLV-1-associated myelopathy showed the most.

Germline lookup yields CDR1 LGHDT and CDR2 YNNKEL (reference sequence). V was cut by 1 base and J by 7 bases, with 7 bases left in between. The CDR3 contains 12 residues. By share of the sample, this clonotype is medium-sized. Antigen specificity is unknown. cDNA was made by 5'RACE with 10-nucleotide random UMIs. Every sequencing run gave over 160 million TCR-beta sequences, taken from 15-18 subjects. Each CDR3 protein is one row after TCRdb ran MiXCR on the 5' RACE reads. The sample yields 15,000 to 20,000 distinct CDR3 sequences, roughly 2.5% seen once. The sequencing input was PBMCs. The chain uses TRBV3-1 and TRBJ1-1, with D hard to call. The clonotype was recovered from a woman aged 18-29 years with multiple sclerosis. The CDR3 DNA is TGTGCCAGCAGCCAAGGAAGACTTGAAGCTTTCTTT. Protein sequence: CASSQGRLEAFF.